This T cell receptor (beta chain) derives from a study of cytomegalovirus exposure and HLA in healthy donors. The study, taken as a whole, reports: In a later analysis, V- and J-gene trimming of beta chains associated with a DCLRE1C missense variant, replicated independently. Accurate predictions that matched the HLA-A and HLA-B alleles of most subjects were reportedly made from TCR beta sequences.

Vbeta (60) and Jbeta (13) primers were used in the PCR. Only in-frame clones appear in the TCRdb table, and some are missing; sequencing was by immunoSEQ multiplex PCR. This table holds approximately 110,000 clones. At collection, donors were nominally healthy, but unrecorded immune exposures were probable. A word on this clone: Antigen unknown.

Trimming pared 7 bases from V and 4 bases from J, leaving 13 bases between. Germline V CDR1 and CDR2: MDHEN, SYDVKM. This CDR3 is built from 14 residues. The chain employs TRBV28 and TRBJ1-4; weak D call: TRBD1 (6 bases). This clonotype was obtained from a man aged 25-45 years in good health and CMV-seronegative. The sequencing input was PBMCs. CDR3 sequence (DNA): TGTGCCAGCAACGGACAGAGGAGTAATGAAAAACTGTTTTTT. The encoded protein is CASNGQRSNEKLFF.